This T cell receptor beta chain appears in the sequencing data of a study of control samples from healthy donors and cancer patients. The CDR3 spans 15 residues. V dropped 5 bases and J dropped 4 bases, with 20 bases sitting between them. CDR1 is GTSNPN and CDR2 is SVGIG in the germline V gene (reference sequence). Sequencing was performed with immunoSEQ multiplex PCR; in TCRdb, only in-frame clones are kept and a portion is missing. This sample has about 150,000 clones, with just under 95% found just once. This clonotype was obtained from a man aged 35 to 55 in good health. The rearrangement uses TRBV30 and TRBJ1-2, with TRBD1 as a possible D gene (6 bases). The sample comprised blood. In DNA, the CDR3 is TGTGCCTGGCGGATGAGTAAGGGGGGTACCTATGGCTACACCTTC. Translated, it gives CAWRMSKGGTYGYTF. The full variable domain, with the rest looked up from reference TRBV30 and TRBJ1-2, is SQTIHQWPATLVQPVGSPLSLECTVEGTSNPNLYWYRQAAGRGLQLLFYSVGIGQISSEVPQNLSASRPQDRQFILSSKKLLLSDSGFYLCAWRMSKGGTYGYTFGSGTRLTVV.